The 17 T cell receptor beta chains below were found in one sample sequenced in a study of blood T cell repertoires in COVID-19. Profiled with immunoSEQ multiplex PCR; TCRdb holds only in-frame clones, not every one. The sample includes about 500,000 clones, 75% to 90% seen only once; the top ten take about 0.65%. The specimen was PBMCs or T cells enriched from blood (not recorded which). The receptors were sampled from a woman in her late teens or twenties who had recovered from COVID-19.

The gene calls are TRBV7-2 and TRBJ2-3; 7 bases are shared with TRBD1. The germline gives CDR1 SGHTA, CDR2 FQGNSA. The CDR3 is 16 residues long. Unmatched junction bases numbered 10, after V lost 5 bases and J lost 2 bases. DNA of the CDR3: TGTGCCAGCAGCACAGGGGCGGACAGCTCCACAGATACGCAGTATTTT. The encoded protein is CASSTGADSSTDTQYF. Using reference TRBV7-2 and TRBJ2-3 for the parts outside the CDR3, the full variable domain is GAGVSQSPSNKVTEKGKDVELRCDPISGHTALYWYRQSLGQGLEFLIYFQGNSAPDKSGLPSDRFSAERTGGSVSTLTIQRTQQEDSAVYLCASSTGADSSTDTQYFGPGTRLTVL.

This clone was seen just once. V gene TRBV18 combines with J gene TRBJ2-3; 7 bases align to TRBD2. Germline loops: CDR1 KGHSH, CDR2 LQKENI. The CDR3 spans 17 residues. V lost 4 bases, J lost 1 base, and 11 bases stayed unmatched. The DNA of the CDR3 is TGTGCCAGCTCACGGGCCTGGCTGGCGGGGGGCACAGATACGCAGTATTTT. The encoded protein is CASSRAWLAGGTDTQYF.

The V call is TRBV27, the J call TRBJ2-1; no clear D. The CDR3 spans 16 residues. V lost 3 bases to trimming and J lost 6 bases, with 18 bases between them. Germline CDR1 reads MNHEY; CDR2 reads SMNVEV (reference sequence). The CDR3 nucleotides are TGTGCCAGCAGTTTCTCCTTCGACATATCGATCAATGAGCAGTTCTTC. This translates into CASSFSFDISINEQFF.

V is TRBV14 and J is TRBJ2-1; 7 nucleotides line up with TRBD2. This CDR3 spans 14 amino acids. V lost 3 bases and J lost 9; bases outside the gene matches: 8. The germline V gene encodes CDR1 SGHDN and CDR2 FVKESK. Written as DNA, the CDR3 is TGTGCCAGCAGCCACCGAATAGCGGGCGGTGAGCAGTTCTTC. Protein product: CASSHRIAGGEQFF. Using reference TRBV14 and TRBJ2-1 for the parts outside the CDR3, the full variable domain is EAGVTQFPSHSVIEKGQTVTLRCDPISGHDNLYWYRRVMGKEIKFLLHFVKESKQDESGMPNNRFLAERTGGTYSTLKVQPAELEDSGVYFCASSHRIAGGEQFFGPGTRLTVL.

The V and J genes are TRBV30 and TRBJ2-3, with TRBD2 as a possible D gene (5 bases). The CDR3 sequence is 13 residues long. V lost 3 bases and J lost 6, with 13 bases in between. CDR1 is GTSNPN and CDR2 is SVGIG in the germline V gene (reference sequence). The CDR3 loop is CAWSFNRGDTQYF. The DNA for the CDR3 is TGTGCCTGGAGCTTTAACCGGGGTGATACGCAGTATTTT.

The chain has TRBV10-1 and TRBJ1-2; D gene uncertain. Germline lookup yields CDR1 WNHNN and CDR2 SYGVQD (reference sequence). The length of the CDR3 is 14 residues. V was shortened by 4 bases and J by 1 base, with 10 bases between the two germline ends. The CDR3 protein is CASSVGTNNYGYTF. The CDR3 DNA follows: TGCGCCAGCAGTGTGGGCACCAATAACTATGGCTACACCTTC.

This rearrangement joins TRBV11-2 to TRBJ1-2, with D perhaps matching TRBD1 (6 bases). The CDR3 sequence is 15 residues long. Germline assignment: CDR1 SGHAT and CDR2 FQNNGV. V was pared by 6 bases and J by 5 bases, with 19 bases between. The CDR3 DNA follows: TGTGCCAGCAGTCGTGACAGGCTGCTTGGTTATGGCTACACCTTC. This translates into CASSRDRLLGYGYTF.

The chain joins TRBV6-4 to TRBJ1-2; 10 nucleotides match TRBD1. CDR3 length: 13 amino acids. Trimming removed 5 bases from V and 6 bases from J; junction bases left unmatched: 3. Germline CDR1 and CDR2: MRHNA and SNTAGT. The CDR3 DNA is TGTGCCAGCAGTCGGGACAGGGGAAATGGCTACACCTTC. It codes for CASSRDRGNGYTF.

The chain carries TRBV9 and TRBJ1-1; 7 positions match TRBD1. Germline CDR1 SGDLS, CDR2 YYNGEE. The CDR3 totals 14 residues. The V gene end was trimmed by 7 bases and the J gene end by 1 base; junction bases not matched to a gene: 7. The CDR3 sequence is CASAGGRTNTEAFF. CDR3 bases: TGTGCCAGCGCAGGGGGGAGGACGAACACTGAAGCTTTCTTT. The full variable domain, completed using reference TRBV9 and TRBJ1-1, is DSGVTQTPKHLITATGQRVTLRCSPRSGDLSVYWYQQSLDQGLQFLIQYYNGEERAKGNILERFSAQQFPDLHSELNLSSLELGDSALYFCASAGGRTNTEAFFGQGTRLTVV.

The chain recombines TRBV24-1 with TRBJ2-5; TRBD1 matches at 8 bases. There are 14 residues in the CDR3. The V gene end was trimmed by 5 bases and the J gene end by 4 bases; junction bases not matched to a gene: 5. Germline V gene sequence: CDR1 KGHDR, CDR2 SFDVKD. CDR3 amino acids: CATSARDRRETQYF. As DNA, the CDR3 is TGTGCCACCAGTGCCCGGGACAGGAGAGAGACCCAGTACTTC.

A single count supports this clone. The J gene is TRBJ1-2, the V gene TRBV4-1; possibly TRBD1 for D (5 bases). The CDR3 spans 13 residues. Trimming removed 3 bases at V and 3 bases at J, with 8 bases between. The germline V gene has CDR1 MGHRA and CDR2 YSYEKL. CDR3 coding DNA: TGCGCCAGCAGCCAGACAGTTGACTATGGCTACACCTTC. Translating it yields CASSQTVDYGYTF.

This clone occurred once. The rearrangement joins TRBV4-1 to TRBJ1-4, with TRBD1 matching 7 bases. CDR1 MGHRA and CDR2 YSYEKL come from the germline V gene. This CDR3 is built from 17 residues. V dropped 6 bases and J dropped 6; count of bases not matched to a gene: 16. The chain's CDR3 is CASSPVPTGVLDEKLFF. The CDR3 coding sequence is TGCGCCAGCAGTCCGGTACCTACAGGGGTATTGGATGAAAAACTGTTTTTT.

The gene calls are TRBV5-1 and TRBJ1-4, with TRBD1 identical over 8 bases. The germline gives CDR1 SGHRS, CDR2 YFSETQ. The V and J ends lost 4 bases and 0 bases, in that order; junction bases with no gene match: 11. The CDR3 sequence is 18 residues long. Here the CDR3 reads CASSRWYRGGATNEKLFF. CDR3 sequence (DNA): TGCGCCAGCAGCAGGTGGTACAGGGGGGGAGCAACTAATGAAAAACTGTTTTTT.

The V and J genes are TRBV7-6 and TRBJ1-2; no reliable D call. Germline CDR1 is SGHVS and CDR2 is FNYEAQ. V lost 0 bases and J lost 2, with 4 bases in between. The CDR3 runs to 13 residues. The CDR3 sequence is CASSLAANYGYTF. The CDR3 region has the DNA TGTGCCAGCAGCTTAGCAGCGAACTATGGCTACACCTTC.

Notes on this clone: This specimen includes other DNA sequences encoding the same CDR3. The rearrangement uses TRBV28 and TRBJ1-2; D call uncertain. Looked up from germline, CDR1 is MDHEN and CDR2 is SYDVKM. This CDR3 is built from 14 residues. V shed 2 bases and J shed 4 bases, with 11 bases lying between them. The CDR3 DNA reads TGTGCCAGCAGTTTAGGAGGTGGGAGCTATGGCTACACCTTC. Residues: CASSLGGGSYGYTF.

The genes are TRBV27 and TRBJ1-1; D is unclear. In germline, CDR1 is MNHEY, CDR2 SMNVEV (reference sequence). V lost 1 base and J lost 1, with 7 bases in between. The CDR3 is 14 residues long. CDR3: CASSLFRGNTEAFF. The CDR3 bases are TGTGCCAGCAGTTTATTCCGGGGGAACACTGAAGCTTTCTTT.

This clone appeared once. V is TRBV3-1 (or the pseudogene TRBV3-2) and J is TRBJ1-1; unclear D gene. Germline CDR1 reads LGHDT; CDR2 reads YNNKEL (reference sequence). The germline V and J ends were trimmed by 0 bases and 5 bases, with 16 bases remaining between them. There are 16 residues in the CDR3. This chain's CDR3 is CASSQESGQPWTEAFF. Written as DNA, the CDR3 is TGTGCCAGCAGCCAAGAGTCTGGGCAGCCTTGGACTGAAGCTTTCTTT.